The sequence of this TCR beta chain was determined in a study of T cells in Graves' hyperthyroidism and ophthalmopathy. RNA transcripts yielded amplified TCR beta CDR3 regions. RT-PCR in the first round (using the HTBI primer set) targeted the TCR CDR3. TCRdb processed the multiplex PCR reads anew with MiXCR; each CDR3 protein has one entry. The sample holds about 400,000 distinct CDR3 sequences, approximately 25% seen once. This clonotype has a count of ten or more. This CDR3 comprises 14 residues. Trimming took off 1 base at V and 7 bases at J, with 13 bases between the two ends. Germline loops: CDR1 LGHDT, CDR2 YNNKEL (reference sequence).

This chain joins TRBV3-1 and TRBJ2-5; D may be TRBD2 (6 bases). Material for sequencing was blood. This receptor was identified in a man in his fifties with Graves' hyperthyroidism. Written as DNA, the CDR3 is TGTGCCAGCAGCCAAGGACTAGGGGCTTTGACCCAGTACTTC. Its translation: CASSQGLGALTQYF.